This T cell receptor beta chain was documented in a study of blood T cell repertoires in COVID-19. Study at large: The United States, Italy and Spain were the sources of the acute and convalescent COVID-19 samples.

Data came from immunoSEQ multiplex PCR; TCRdb stores just in-frame clones and leaves some out. The sample holds about 380,000 clones, around 90% seen once. The CDR3 length is 16 residues. Looked up from germline, CDR1 is LGHNT and CDR2 is FRNRAP. V was clipped by 5 bases and J by 0 bases, with 14 bases between them. What was sequenced was PBMCs or T cells enriched from blood (not recorded which). This receptor was identified in a woman aged 18 to 35 who had recovered from COVID-19. V and J are TRBV12-5 and TRBJ1-5; D unclear. CDR3 sequence reads: CASGGGQPYSNQPQHF. The CDR3 coding sequence is TGTGCTAGTGGTGGCGGGCAGCCATATAGCAATCAGCCCCAGCATTTT.